The sequence of this TCR beta chain was determined in a study of shared clonotypes between healthy human individuals. CDR1 LNHDA and CDR2 SQIVND come from the germline V gene (reference sequence). The V gene lost 3 bases and the J gene lost 8 bases, with 10 bases spanning the gap. This CDR3 is 12 amino acids long. A note on this clone: The antigen remains unidentified.

Overall study findings and caveats: Sampling included only blood; tissue repertoires likely differ.

Produced via immunoSEQ multiplex PCR; TCRdb's table is partial and in-frame only. Of under 2,500,000 clones in the sample, around 95% are singletons; the top ten hold roughly 0.13%. The TCR sequence derives from a man aged 18 to 30 in good health. Source material: naive CD4+ T cells sorted from blood. Subset of the sample: CD45RA+ positively selected. The chain couples TRBV19 to TRBJ1-2; possibly TRBD1 for D (5 bases). The CDR3 nucleotides are TGTGCCAGTAGTATGCAGGGAGGCGGCTACACCTTC. Translation: CASSMQGGGYTF. The full variable domain, its missing parts supplied by reference TRBV19 and TRBJ1-2, is DGGITQSPKYLFRKEGQNVTLSCEQNLNHDAMYWYRQDPGQGLRLIYYSQIVNDFQKGDIAEGYSVSREKKESFPLTVTSAQKNPTAFYLCASSMQGGGYTFGSGTRLTVV.